This T cell receptor beta chain derives from a study of cytomegalovirus exposure and HLA in healthy donors (dated by TCRdb to 2016 to 2017). With regard to the full study: A later analysis indicated that the 130 or so validation repertoires were generated on the platform also employed for the 700 or so repertoires of the first cohort. The study aimed to test whether signatures of past pathogen exposure could be identified by cataloging public T cell receptors. In addition to the first cohort of hundreds of subjects, a separate validation cohort of approximately 130 different subjects was used. To predict cytomegalovirus infection status, the study brought together high-throughput TCR immunosequencing, statistical association of individual TCRs with disease status, and machine learning.

Taken from the germline V gene, the CDR1 and CDR2 loops are SNHLY and FYNNEI. From its cysteine to its phenylalanine, the CDR3 spans 14 amino acids. Only the CDR3 DNA is retained, 42 bases long and in frame from the first base. Trimming removed 2 bases from V and 4 bases from J, leaving 11 bases between the germline ends. As concerns this clone: Which antigen it targets is not known. No much larger clone is present one base from it, and per-base qualities are unavailable.

The donors were included in the validation cohort of roughly 120 subjects, a group kept apart from the approximately 700-subject first cohort. The method behind the library was the immunoSEQ multiplex PCR assay. As for the original processing: A statistical classification framework was developed to diagnose cytomegalovirus status using the catalog of TCR beta chain sequences. Sourced from immuneACCESS, this table was stored by TCRdb with only in-frame sequences that have V and J called. A share of the clones is absent; for the studies checked, an unresolved V gene accounts for under half, and the remainder has no known explanation. V and J calls and clone size are given by that table; D and trimming were obtained from the DNA. The sample records 200,000 to 250,000 clones, over 80% of which are singletons. The ten most abundant clones make up 11% to 15% of the sample. Paper-wide results and their limitations: A few of the identified cytomegalovirus-associated TCR beta chains were confirmed in vitro to be specific for cytomegalovirus antigens. The study listed 164 TCR beta chains as associated with cytomegalovirus. It was suggested by the authors that the approach could potentially be generalized to other disease states and immunological phenotypes. The classifier was reported to diagnose cytomegalovirus status with high specificity and sensitivity in both the original cohort and the validation cohort. A later analysis found that TCRs clustered in the first cohort also tended to co-occur in the roughly 120 validation repertoires, with 90% to 95% of cluster scores above 0. A later analysis lacked HLA typing for the validation cohort, so it scored co-occurrence in that cohort across all 110 or so repertoires. Most TCR sequences were seen in very few donors, while some public TCRs were found in many individuals.

The chain joins TRBV2 to TRBJ1-2, with no confident D gene call. The sample consisted of PBMCs. The receptor's source is a woman in her thirties in good health and CMV-seropositive. CDR3 protein: CASSESALGYGYTF. The DNA reads TGTGCCAGCAGTGAATCTGCGCTCGGCTATGGCTACACCTTC.